This T cell receptor beta chain was captured by sequencing in a study of tumour-infiltrating T cells in Burkitt lymphoma. This clone was counted between two and nine times. The germline gives CDR1 MNHEY, CDR2 SVGAGI. This CDR3 region has 15 residues. Trimming removed 4 bases from V and 4 bases from J, with 16 bases in between. Some clones are missing from TCRdb's copy, which holds only in-frame ones; the method was immunoSEQ multiplex PCR. The sample yields around 46,000 clones, around 31% seen once. The sequencing sample was made of tumor tissue. The sequence derives from a human donor with Burkitt lymphoma. The chain uses TRBV6-5 and TRBJ1-2; no clear D. CDR3 sequence: CASSSNLRWGYGYTF. CDR3 DNA sequence: TGTGCCAGCAGTTCAAACCTGCGGTGGGGCTATGGCTACACCTTC.